A single sample gave rise to the 20 T cell receptor beta chains below, sequenced in a study of beta chain features in type 1 diabetes. Expressed TCRB transcripts were sequenced, since all the RNA that had been isolated was reverse transcribed. Repertoires were generated with immunoSEQ multiplex PCR, while TCRdb's copy carries only in-frame clones and drops some. The sample comprises just over 450,000 clones, roughly 31% of which are singletons, and 0.05% to 0.07% rests with the top ten. Sequencing used naive CD4+ T cells from blood. The receptors originated from a man between 18 and 29 years old in good health.

This sequence joins TRBV6-1 and TRBJ2-5; D possibly corresponds to TRBD2 (6 bases). Germline-derived CDR1 and CDR2 are MNHNS and SASEGT. This CDR3 is built from 13 residues. V shed 6 bases and J shed 13 bases, with 21 bases lying between them. This CDR3 reads CASSPGWAGIPYF. Written as DNA, the CDR3 is TGTGCCAGCAGCCCCGGGTGGGCGGGGATCCCGTACTTC.

The rearrangement joins TRBV28 to TRBJ2-1; 12 positions match TRBD2. Germline trimming cut 6 bases from V and 7 bases from J; bases unmatched to any gene: 7. CDR1 MDHEN and CDR2 SYDVKM come from the germline V gene. This CDR3 contains 15 residues. In DNA form, the CDR3 reads TGTGCCAGCAGGACTAGCGGGAGTGGAAGGAATGAGCAGTTCTTC. Its protein is CASRTSGSGRNEQFF.

The chain is built from TRBV30 and TRBJ2-7; 9 nucleotides line up with TRBD2. This CDR3 has 15 residues. Germline CDR1 and CDR2: GTSNPN and SVGIG (reference sequence). The V and J ends lost 0 bases and 2 bases, in that order; junction bases with no gene match: 5. The CDR3: CAWSVASGRTYEQYF. CDR3 sequence (DNA): TGTGCCTGGAGTGTAGCCAGCGGGAGGACCTACGAGCAGTACTTC.

The rearrangement uses TRBV10-3 and TRBJ1-4; D unclear. Germline CDR1 reads ENHRY; CDR2 reads SYGVKD. This CDR3 is 15 amino acids long. V was trimmed by 6 bases and J by 6 bases, leaving 17 bases between them. CDR3 sequence: CAISRTSGSDEKLFF. CDR3 nucleotide sequence: TGTGCCATCAGCCGAACCTCGGGGAGCGATGAAAAACTGTTTTTT.

The genes are TRBV6-4 and TRBJ2-1, with a tentative D call TRBD2 (5 bases). Between the trimmed V and J ends, which lost 5 bases and 7 bases, there was a span of 15 bases. The CDR3 has 14 amino acids. Germline V CDR1 and CDR2: MRHNA, SNTAGT. The CDR3 sequence is CASSPSVRTNEQFF. CDR3 nucleotide sequence: TGTGCCAGCAGTCCCTCAGTGAGGACTAATGAGCAGTTCTTC.

V gene TRBV14 combines with J gene TRBJ1-1; maybe TRBD1 (5 bases). Germline loops: CDR1 SGHDN, CDR2 FVKESK. The CDR3 covers 12 residues. V lost 10 bases and J 1 base, leaving 10 bases between the germline ends. The CDR3 region has the DNA TGTGCCAACGGGACGGCGAACACTGAAGCTTTCTTT. Protein: CANGTANTEAFF.

V usage is TRBV5-4 and J usage is TRBJ2-5; unclear D gene. Germline V lookup: CDR1 SGHNT, CDR2 YYREEE (reference sequence). The CDR3 contains 13 residues. V gave up 7 bases and J gave up 1 base, with 11 bases separating them. CDR3 nucleotide sequence: TGTGCCAGCGGGGTGAACCTCCAAGAGACCCAGTACTTC. Translating it yields CASGVNLQETQYF.

This clone was observed a handful of times. V usage is TRBV11-1 and J usage is TRBJ2-1; no definite D call. The length of the CDR3 is 12 residues. Trimming removed 4 bases from V and 10 bases from J, with 11 bases in between. The germline V gene has CDR1 SGHAT and CDR2 FQDESV (reference sequence). DNA for the CDR3: TGTGCCAGCAGCTCTAATCGACACGAGCAGTTCTTC. Amino acid sequence: CASSSNRHEQFF.

In its sample, this clone was seen a few times. V usage is TRBV5-1 and J usage is TRBJ2-3; D is perhaps TRBD1 or TRBD2 (5 bases each). The CDR3 has 14 amino acids. V was shortened by 2 bases and J by 5 bases, with 12 bases between the two germline ends. Germline CDR1 is SGHRS and CDR2 is YFSETQ. CDR3 in amino acids: CASSFAGTGDTQYF. The CDR3 DNA is TGCGCCAGCAGCTTCGCAGGGACGGGAGATACGCAGTATTTT.

The CDR3 is CASSVTGGGYGYTF. DNA for the CDR3: TGTGCCAGCAGCGTAACAGGGGGCGGCTATGGCTACACCTTC. The chain combines TRBV9 with TRBJ1-2; 9 bases agree with TRBD1. The CDR3 totals 14 residues. The V and J ends lost 1 base and 4 bases, in that order; junction bases with no gene match: 2. The germline V gene has CDR1 SGDLS and CDR2 YYNGEE.

The chain uses TRBV4-1 and TRBJ2-2; D is possibly TRBD2 (6 bases). The CDR3 has 14 residues. V was pared by 3 bases and J by 5 bases, with 10 bases between. The V gene's germline CDR1 is MGHRA and CDR2 YSYEKL. The CDR3 coding sequence is TGCGCCAGCAGCCAGGAGGGTCGTACCGGGGAGCTGTTTTTT. It specifies CASSQEGRTGELFF.

The chain has TRBV7-2 and TRBJ2-1; TRBD1 matches at 12 bases. The CDR3 is 15 amino acids. V lost 3 bases and J lost 5; bases outside the gene matches: 2. Germline V gives CDR1 SGHTA, CDR2 FQGNSA. The CDR3 spells CASSFGTGGHNEQFF. In nucleotides, the CDR3 is TGTGCCAGCAGCTTCGGGACAGGGGGCCACAATGAGCAGTTCTTC.

The genes are TRBV7-2 and TRBJ2-1; TRBD2 agrees at 13 bases. This CDR3 comprises 16 residues. The V and J ends lost 5 bases and 4 bases, in that order; junction bases with no gene match: 5. Per the germline V gene, CDR1 is SGHTA and CDR2 is FQGNSA. CDR3 in DNA: TGTGCCAGCAGCGGAGGACTAGCGGGAGCTTACAATGAGCAGTTCTTC. Amino acid sequence: CASSGGLAGAYNEQFF.

This clone was counted only a few times. V gene TRBV28 combines with J gene TRBJ2-1; 10 nucleotides match TRBD2. This CDR3 contains 15 residues. The V gene's germline CDR1 is MDHEN and CDR2 SYDVKM. The junction had 8 bases not matched to a gene; V was cut back by 8 bases and J by 4 bases. The DNA for the CDR3 is TGTGCCAGCCCCCCAGCGGGAGGGCGGTACAATGAGCAGTTCTTC. It specifies CASPPAGGRYNEQFF.

This clone came up a few times. This chain joins TRBV7-2 and TRBJ1-1; D not certain. The CDR3 loop spans 12 amino acids. Looked up from germline, CDR1 is SGHTA and CDR2 is FQGNSA. Trimming left V 2 bases short and J 7 bases short, with 8 bases between. The CDR3 is CASSLFMSEAFF. CDR3 bases: TGTGCCAGCAGCTTATTTATGAGTGAAGCTTTCTTT. Based on the CDR3 plus reference TRBV7-2 and TRBJ1-1, the full variable domain is GAGVSQSPSNKVTEKGKDVELRCDPISGHTALYWYRQSLGQGLEFLIYFQGNSAPDKSGLPSDRFSAERTGGSVSTLTIQRTQQEDSAVYLCASSLFMSEAFFGQGTRLTVV.

The J gene is TRBJ2-5, the V gene TRBV11-2; the D gene is possibly TRBD1 (6 bases). The V end lost 4 bases, the J end lost 3 bases, and 12 bases lay between the germline ends. The germline V gene encodes CDR1 SGHAT and CDR2 FQNNGV. The CDR3 loop spans 14 amino acids. CDR3 nucleotide sequence: TGTGCCAGCAGCTCCGACAGGTTGAAAGAGACCCAGTACTTC. Protein product: CASSSDRLKETQYF.

CDR3 in amino acids: CSVLDYNEQFF. The CDR3 DNA reads as TGCAGCGTTCTTGATTACAATGAGCAGTTCTTC. The chain couples TRBV29-1 to TRBJ2-1, with D unresolved. The V and J ends lost 5 bases and 4 bases respectively, with 6 bases between them. CDR1 and CDR2 (germline): SQVTM, ANQGSEA. The CDR3 is 11 amino acids.

V is TRBV7-6 and J is TRBJ1-1; 8 bases match TRBD1. Germline CDR1 SGHVS, CDR2 FNYEAQ. The junction had 3 bases not matched to a gene; V was cut back by 5 bases and J by 7 bases. This CDR3 is built from 12 residues. The CDR3 DNA is TGTGCCAGCAGCGCAGACAGGGGTGAAGCTTTCTTT. This gives the protein CASSADRGEAFF.

The sample holds one count of this clone. The sample carries other DNA sequences with the same CDR3. This chain links TRBV9 with TRBJ2-5; TRBD2 matches at 10 bases. Germline CDR1 is SGDLS and CDR2 is YYNGEE. The V segment lost 0 bases and the J segment 5 bases; nucleotides outside the gene matches: 1. The CDR3 loop spans 14 amino acids. CDR3 loop: CASSVGLAGETQYF. Here the CDR3 DNA reads TGTGCCAGCAGCGTAGGACTAGCGGGCGAGACCCAGTACTTC.

The V call is TRBV10-3, the J call TRBJ2-3; 12 positions match TRBD2. V trimming: 2 bases; J trimming: 2 bases; junction bases outside the gene matches: 2. CDR3 length: 16 amino acids. Germline V CDR1 and CDR2: ENHRY, SYGVKD. The CDR3 region is CAISERTSGDTDTQYF. CDR3 bases: TGTGCCATCAGTGAGCGGACTAGCGGGGACACAGATACGCAGTATTTT.